A selection of T cell receptor beta chains follows, all from one sample in a study of OX40 agonist ivuxolimab in advanced cancers. Profiled with immunoSEQ multiplex PCR; TCRdb holds only in-frame clones, not every one. The data show 61,000 or so clones, with approximately 86% seen just once and 1% to 1.5% held by the top ten. Here the sequenced sample was CD4+ or CD8+ T cells sorted from blood, taken in a trial of the OX40 agonist ivuxolimab. These receptors were collected from an adult with an advanced solid tumor such as melanoma, head and neck, liver or kidney cancer. The CDR3 runs from the conserved cysteine through the conserved F or W. The order of the fields is J gene, V gene, D gene, CDR3 protein. D genes are given only for firm matches.

TRBJ2-7 TRBV7-6 TRBD1 CASSLDGTGIYEQYF
TRBJ1-5 TRBV2 NA CASSLGGRPQGPQHF
TRBJ1-1 TRBV11-2 TRBD1 CASSPLPGGSGTEAFF
TRBJ2-7 TRBV18 NA CASSPPNTYEQYF
TRBJ1-2 TRBV5-5 NA CASSLGGFNGYTF
TRBJ2-1 TRBV19 TRBD1 CASSVDRGKYNEQFF
TRBJ1-1 TRBV2 NA CASSEQITEAFF
TRBJ2-3 TRBV11-3 TRBD1 CASSLGRTGVEDTQYF
TRBJ2-4 TRBV18 NA CASSSDGLAKNIQYF
TRBJ1-5 TRBV2 NA CASQQGTRANSNQPQHF
TRBJ1-2 TRBV25-1 TRBD1 CASSDQGTGLRGYTF
TRBJ2-3 TRBV7-3 NA CASSPTVGNSADTQYF
TRBJ2-3 TRBV5-1 TRBD1 CASSFLGQGTLSTDTQYF
TRBJ2-1 TRBV6-1 NA CASSGKLRSSYNEQFF
TRBJ2-5 TRBV7-8 TRBD1 CASSPGGGQGGQETQYF
TRBJ1-2 TRBV5-1 NA CASSKQGNYGYTF
TRBJ1-5 TRBV4-1 NA CASSRGRENQPQHF
TRBJ2-4 TRBV11-2 NA CASSSQPNDRRPKNIQYF
TRBJ2-3 TRBV7-2 NA CASSLDRVRGFTDTQYF
TRBJ1-2 TRBV27 NA CASSFRAGDGYTF
TRBJ2-3 TRBV2 NA CASSEHRQGRSTDTQYF
TRBJ2-2 TRBV25-1 NA CASSAPTVTGELFF
TRBJ2-1 TRBV7-6 NA CASSLRDNLFNEQFF
TRBJ1-1 TRBV10-3 NA CAISESSVADTEAFF
TRBJ1-1 TRBV6-5 NA CASSYSVGGGTEAFF
TRBJ2-5 TRBV2 TRBD1 CASHRGEETQYF